This entry lists 3 T cell receptor beta chains sequenced from one sample in a study of blood T cells in healthy people across ages. A J-beta primer mix and a sample-barcoded 5' primer were used in a second PCR of roughly 6 to 11 cycles. Each CDR3 protein gets one entry after TCRdb re-called the 5' RACE reads with MiXCR. This repertoire shows about 970,000 distinct CDR3 sequences, approximately 50% found once; its top ten account for over 20%. Sequencing was carried out using blood. These TCRs come from a woman aged 60-75 years in good health.

V gene TRBV7-2 combines with J gene TRBJ2-3; D is perhaps TRBD1 or TRBD2 (6 bases each). Germline V gene sequence: CDR1 SGHTA, CDR2 FQGNSA. Trimming shortened V by 3 bases and J by 4 bases, and 20 bases separated the two germline ends. The CDR3 runs 17 residues. The CDR3 coding sequence is TGTGCCAGCAGCTTGGGGGGCAGGAGGAATCCCCCAGATACGCAGTATTTT. The encoded protein is CASSLGGRRNPPDTQYF.

This clonotype has more than one count but fewer than ten. The chain joins TRBV20-1 to TRBJ2-4, with 8 positions matching TRBD2. The J call may be mistaken, given a closer DNA end match to TRBJ2-7. Germline V gene data show CDR1 as DFQATT and CDR2 as SNEGSKA (reference sequence). The CDR3 extends over 13 amino acids. The CDR3 here is CSAREAGVYEQYF. Written as DNA, the CDR3 is TGCAGTGCTAGAGAAGCGGGAGTCTACGAGCAGTACTTC.

J is TRBJ2-4 and V is TRBV24-1, with unresolved D. The CDR3 is made up of 15 amino acids. Trimming took off 0 bases at V and 8 bases at J, with 13 bases between the two ends. CDR1 is KGHDR and CDR2 is SFDVKD in the germline V gene. CDR3 DNA sequence: TGTGCCACCAGTGATTTGCGTGCACAAAAGGACATTCAGTACTTC. It encodes CATSDLRAQKDIQYF.